Detailed here is one TCR beta chain. No antigen is known for it. The sample originates from a study of graft-versus-host responses after intestinal transplantation. Study in general: Transplants were multivisceral, liver-intestinal, or isolated intestinal. The whole recipient group had anti-thymocyte globulin induction followed by tacrolimus and steroids for roughly three years.

Study-level findings and limits: An association linked early post-transplant HvG declines with peak circulating GvH clone levels. GvH clones occurred in recipient marrow; some first appeared in ileum or blood.

There are 18 residues in the CDR3. Trimming took 0 bases from V and 7 from J, leaving 21 bases between them. Germline CDR1 and CDR2: MGHRA and YSYEKL. Repertoires were generated with immunoSEQ multiplex PCR, while TCRdb's copy carries only in-frame clones and drops some. Of more than 100,000 clones detected, 85% to 95% appear once; the ten largest clones hold more than 3%. Sequenced material: unstimulated CD8+ T cells sorted from spleen or lymph node cells, taken before intestinal transplant. The origin of this receptor is a human donor who received an intestinal transplant. The chain recombines TRBV4-1 with TRBJ1-4; no clear D. The CDR3 DNA follows: TGCGCCAGCAGCCAAGATCACGCAGAAGCGGGTCAAATTGAAAAACTGTTTTTT. Protein product: CASSQDHAEAGQIEKLFF.